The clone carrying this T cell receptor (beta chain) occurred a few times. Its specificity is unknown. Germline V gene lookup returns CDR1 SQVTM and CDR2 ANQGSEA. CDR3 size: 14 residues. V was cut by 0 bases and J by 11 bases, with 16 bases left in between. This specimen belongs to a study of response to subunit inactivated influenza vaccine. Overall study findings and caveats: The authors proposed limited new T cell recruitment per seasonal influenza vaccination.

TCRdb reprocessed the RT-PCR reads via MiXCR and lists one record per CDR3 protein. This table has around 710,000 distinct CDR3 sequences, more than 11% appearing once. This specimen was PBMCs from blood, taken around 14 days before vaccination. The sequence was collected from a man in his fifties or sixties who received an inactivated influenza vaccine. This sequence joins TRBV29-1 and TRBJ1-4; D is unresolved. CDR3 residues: CSVEDGSGWGKLFF. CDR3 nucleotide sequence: TGCAGCGTTGAAGACGGCAGTGGATGGGGTAAACTGTTTTTT.